These T cell receptor beta chains were read from a single sample in a study of CXCR3-negative and CXCR3-positive naive CD8 T cells. TCRdb reprocessed the 5' RACE reads and reports one entry per CDR3 protein, with no DNA. The ten most abundant clones cover more than 0.9% of a sample with roughly 6,200 distinct CDR3 sequences. The sequenced sample consisted of naive CXCR3- CD8+ T cells from blood. The receptors shown here come from a human donor in good health. Some clones in this sample may be carry-over from other donors' samples. CDR3s include the opening cysteine and the closing phenylalanine or tryptophan. Not all rows give a size; the values are once, few, many and, for expanded clones, a class.

V gene	clone size	J gene	CDR3 protein
TRBV4-2	-	TRBJ2-1	CASSQTLGNNEQFF
TRBV7-9	-	TRBJ1-1	CASSLAPKSNTEAFF
TRBV7-2	medium-sized	TRBJ1-3	CASSDTGAGNTIYF
TRBV29-1	medium-sized	TRBJ2-1	CSVVPPSSGPYNEQFF
TRBV12-3/TRBV12-4	-	TRBJ1-2	CASLGGRWMTYGYTF
TRBV6-5	medium-sized	TRBJ1-2	CASSYRPRTAYYGYTF
TRBV11-3	-	TRBJ2-1	CASSFRLAGSSYNEQFF
TRBV28	-	TRBJ2-1	CASSAGLNYNEQFF
TRBV29-1	medium-sized	TRBJ2-1	CSVCRESYNEQFF
TRBV12-3/TRBV12-4	-	TRBJ1-3	CASSLGTGVGGNTIYF
TRBV29-1	-	TRBJ2-1	CSVLEGTLGDVQFF
TRBV20-1	-	TRBJ2-1	CSGRGRVPYNEQFF
TRBV7-2	-	TRBJ2-7	CASSLWGLANEQYF
TRBV25-1	-	TRBJ1-2	CASSEYDLGGYTF
TRBV7-9	medium-sized	TRBJ2-3	CASSSTAAGLSTDTQYF
TRBV5-1	medium-sized	TRBJ2-5	CASSSQGTQETQYF
TRBV12-3/TRBV12-4	-	TRBJ2-7	CASSFGPAGLAGGYEQYF
TRBV6-5	-	TRBJ1-2	CASSFDGQGDYGYTF
TRBV28	medium-sized	TRBJ2-1	CASRGTGGYNEQFF
TRBV7-8	medium-sized	TRBJ1-2	CASSPRGAGGYTF
TRBV12-3/TRBV12-4	medium-sized	TRBJ1-1	CASSADGVEAFF
TRBV7-8	medium-sized	TRBJ2-5	CASSIGTGGKQETQYF
TRBV29-1	medium-sized	TRBJ2-7	CSVPGPSSYEQYF
TRBV19	medium-sized	TRBJ2-1	CASSRTSGRDSYNEQFF
TRBV6-6	medium-sized	TRBJ2-1	CASSKSPDRGLYNEQFF
TRBV25-1	medium-sized	TRBJ1-1	CASSEYPSTRGNEAFF
TRBV5-1	medium-sized	TRBJ2-7	CASSHGLAGPHEQYF
TRBV12-3/TRBV12-4	medium-sized	TRBJ2-1	CASSLEGLAGYNEQFF
TRBV20-1	medium-sized	TRBJ1-1	CSAPTGAEAFF
TRBV20-1	-	TRBJ2-7	CSASSGTGAVYEQYF
TRBV11-3	-	TRBJ2-3	CASSFGQGTDTQYF